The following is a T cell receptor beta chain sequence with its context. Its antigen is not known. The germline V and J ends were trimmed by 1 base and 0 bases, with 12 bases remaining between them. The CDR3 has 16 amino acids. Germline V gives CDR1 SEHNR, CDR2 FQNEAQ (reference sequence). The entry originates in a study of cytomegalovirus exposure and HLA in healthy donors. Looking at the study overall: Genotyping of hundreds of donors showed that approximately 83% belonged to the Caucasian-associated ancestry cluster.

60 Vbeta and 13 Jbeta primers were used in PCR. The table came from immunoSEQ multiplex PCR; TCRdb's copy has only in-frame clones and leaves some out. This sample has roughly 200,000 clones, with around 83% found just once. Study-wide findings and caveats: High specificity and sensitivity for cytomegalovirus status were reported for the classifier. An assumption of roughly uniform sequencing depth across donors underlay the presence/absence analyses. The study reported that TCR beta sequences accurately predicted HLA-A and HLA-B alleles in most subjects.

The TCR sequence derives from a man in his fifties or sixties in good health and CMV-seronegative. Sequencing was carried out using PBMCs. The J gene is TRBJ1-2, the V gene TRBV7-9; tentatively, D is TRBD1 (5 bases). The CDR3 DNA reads TGTGCCAGCAGCTTAGGCCTCGGGGGAACTAACTATGGCTACACCTTC. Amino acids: CASSLGLGGTNYGYTF.